This record looks at one TCR beta chain sequence and its context. Authors' data handling: Reference gene primer amplification gave nucleated cell count estimates. Assay: immunoSEQ multiplex PCR; the TCRdb copy retains only in-frame clones and omits some. The V and J calls and clone size were taken over from that table, and D and trimming were inferred from the DNA. The sample lists roughly 300,000 clones, 87% occurring once. This sample was taken from a study of blood T cell repertoires in COVID-19. Across the study: The United States, Italy and Spain provided the acute and convalescent COVID-19 samples.

The CDR3 has 14 residues. Trimming cost V 4 bases and J 3 bases, with 13 bases left between them. From germline, CDR1 is SGHRS and CDR2 YFSETQ. The chain links TRBV5-1 to TRBJ1-1, with a tentative D call TRBD1 (5 bases). The sequenced sample was peripheral blood. The source of this sequence is a woman aged 40 to 55 who had recovered from COVID-19. CDR3 nucleotides: TGCGCCAGCAGCATGACAGCCGCCTACACTGAAGCTTTCTTT. Protein product: CASSMTAAYTEAFF.